These 9 T cell receptor beta chains were sequenced from one sample in a study of shared clonotypes between healthy human individuals. Sequencing was performed with immunoSEQ multiplex PCR; in TCRdb, only in-frame clones are kept and a portion is missing. The sample gives a few million clones, about 92% of which show up once; around 0.14% is in the top ten. Material: naive CD4+ T cells sorted from blood. Noted subset: CD45RA+ positively selected. These receptors were obtained from a man aged 18 to 35 in good health.

Note on this clone: The conserved final phenylalanine or tryptophan is absent from the CDR3, which likely points to a read error. V usage is TRBV10-3 and J usage is TRBJ2-2; tentatively, D is TRBD1 (6 bases). The V end was cut by 9 bases, the J end by 3 bases, with 14 bases between. Germline assignment: CDR1 ENHRY and CDR2 SYGVKD. The CDR3 has 14 amino acids. The CDR3 DNA follows: TGTGCCATTGGGCCAGGGGCCTACACCGGGGAGCTGTTTTAT. Its protein product is CAIGPGAYTGELFY.

This clone was counted once. The V and J genes are TRBV7-9 and TRBJ2-1; D perhaps matches TRBD1 (6 bases). Per germline, CDR1 SEHNR and CDR2 FQNEAQ (reference sequence). This CDR3 contains 17 residues. Trimming removed 5 bases from V and 0 bases from J, with 17 bases in between. CDR3 loop: CASSPWTDLSSYNEQFF. For the CDR3, the DNA is TGTGCCAGCAGCCCCTGGACAGATCTATCCTCCTACAATGAGCAGTTCTTC.

Turning to this clone: At the DNA level, this CDR3 is encoded by other sequences in the same sample as well. The chain recombines TRBV11-2 with TRBJ1-1; D uncertain. Trimming removed 3 bases from V and 1 base from J, with 0 bases in between. CDR3 size: 11 residues. CDR1 and CDR2 from the germline V gene are SGHAT and FQNNGV. The CDR3 DNA follows: TGTGCCAGCAGCTTGAACACTGAAGCTTTCTTT. Protein product: CASSLNTEAFF.

The chain uses TRBV10-3 and TRBJ2-3; no clear D gene. The germline CDR1 and CDR2 sequences are ENHRY and SYGVKD. V shed 3 bases and J shed 1 base, with 11 bases lying between them. The CDR3 is made up of 15 amino acids. In DNA form, the CDR3 reads TGTGCCATCAGTGAAGGGATGGTGGGCACAGATACGCAGTATTTT. Translated, it gives CAISEGMVGTDTQYF.

The V call is TRBV7-9, the J call TRBJ1-1; no firm D call. Germline CDR1 SEHNR, CDR2 FQNEAQ (reference sequence). The CDR3 is 12 residues long. V shed 2 bases and J shed 10 bases, with 11 bases lying between them. The CDR3: CASSLFKEGAFF. The CDR3 DNA follows: TGTGCCAGCAGCTTATTCAAGGAGGGAGCTTTCTTT.

The V gene is TRBV7-2, the J gene TRBJ2-1, with D perhaps matching TRBD2 (6 bases). The germline V gene has CDR1 SGHTA and CDR2 FQGNSA. The V and J ends lost 5 bases and 7 bases respectively, with 15 bases between them. The CDR3 totals 14 residues. CDR3 in DNA: TGTGCCAGCAGCCTCCACTTCGGACTAAATGAGCAGTTCTTC. This codes for CASSLHFGLNEQFF.

The chain employs TRBV28 and TRBJ1-4; D unresolved. CDR1 and CDR2 (germline): MDHEN, SYDVKM. The germline V and J ends were trimmed by 8 bases and 0 bases, with 16 bases remaining between them. This CDR3 is 16 amino acids long. This CDR3 is CASGRRAPATNEKLFF. For the CDR3, the DNA is TGTGCCAGCGGCCGTCGGGCGCCTGCAACTAATGAAAAACTGTTTTTT. Full variable domain (missing parts from reference TRBV28 and TRBJ1-4): DVKVTQSSRYLVKRTGEKVFLECVQDMDHENMFWYRQDPGLGLRLIYFSYDVKMKEKGDIPEGYSVSREKKERFSLILESASTNQTSMYLCASGRRAPATNEKLFFGSGTQLSVL.

This clone was seen a handful of times. V is TRBV19 and J is TRBJ1-5; D gene ambiguous. This CDR3 has 15 amino acids. The germline V and J ends were trimmed by 7 bases and 4 bases, with 17 bases remaining between them. Germline lookup yields CDR1 LNHDA and CDR2 SQIVND (reference sequence). Here the CDR3 DNA reads TGTGCCAGTAAAAAAGGGCAACAGCGAAATCAGCCCCAGCATTTT. This gives the protein CASKKGQQRNQPQHF.

The CDR3 here is CASSPRPGGDTEAFF. The CDR3 nucleotides are TGTGCCAGTAGTCCAAGGCCGGGGGGAGATACTGAAGCTTTCTTT. The chain carries TRBV19 and TRBJ1-1; TRBD1 is a possible D gene (5 bases). This CDR3 is 15 amino acids long. The V gene lost 5 bases and the J gene lost 5 bases, with 18 bases spanning the gap. The germline V gene has CDR1 LNHDA and CDR2 SQIVND (reference sequence).